A single sample is the source of the 21 T cell receptor beta chains below, sequenced in a study of blood T cell repertoires in COVID-19. Libraries were prepared by immunoSEQ multiplex PCR; TCRdb keeps only in-frame clonotypes and omits some of them. In the table there are approximately 89,000 clones, 78% of which are singletons. Specimen: peripheral blood. The origin of the receptors is a man aged 65 to 85 with COVID-19, enrolled during active disease.

V is TRBV12-5 and J is TRBJ2-1; 7 nucleotides line up with TRBD2. Unmatched junction bases numbered 6, after V lost 9 bases and J lost 4 bases. Germline V gives CDR1 LGHNT, CDR2 FRNRAP. The CDR3 consists of 13 residues. In nucleotides, the CDR3 is TGTGCTAGCAGGAGCGGGGCTTACAATGAGCAGTTCTTC. As protein: CASRSGAYNEQFF. The variable domain in full, with the rest retrieved from reference TRBV12-5 and TRBJ2-1, is DARVTQTPRHKVTEMGQEVTMRCQPILGHNTVFWYRQTMMQGLELLAYFRNRAPLDDSGMPKDRFSAEMPDATLATLKIQPSEPRDSAVYFCASRSGAYNEQFFGPGTRLTVL.

This chain uses TRBV2 with TRBJ2-2; no firm D call. V was cut by 4 bases and J by 2 bases, with 8 bases left in between. Per germline, CDR1 SNHLY and CDR2 FYNNEI. This CDR3 has 14 amino acids. The CDR3 sequence: CASSVWQNTGELFF. The CDR3 nucleotides are TGTGCCAGCAGTGTTTGGCAAAACACCGGGGAGCTGTTTTTT.

This clone has a handful of counts. The chain has TRBV6-6 and TRBJ2-2, with D possibly TRBD1 on 5 matching bases. Per germline, CDR1 MNHNY and CDR2 SVGAGI (reference sequence). The V end was cut by 4 bases, the J end by 5 bases, with 11 bases between. The CDR3 runs to 14 residues. The CDR3 sequence is CASSSLGDTGELFF. Here the CDR3 DNA reads TGTGCCAGCAGTTCTTTAGGGGATACCGGGGAGCTGTTTTTT.

This clone appeared a few times. This chain links TRBV18 with TRBJ1-2, with 11 bases fitting TRBD1. The V gene end was trimmed by 6 bases and the J gene end by 7 bases; junction bases not matched to a gene: 16. The germline V gene has CDR1 KGHSH and CDR2 LQKENI. This CDR3 region has 17 residues. The CDR3 DNA sequence: TGTGCCAGCTCGCCTCCGGCCTCGAGGACAGGGGGCGCTGGCTACACCTTC. Residues: CASSPPASRTGGAGYTF.

The V call is TRBV5-6, the J call TRBJ2-5, with 7 bases that match TRBD1. With 4 bases clipped from V and 4 bases from J, the junction kept 4 bases outside the gene matches. Germline loops: CDR1 SGHDT, CDR2 YYEEEE. The CDR3 consists of 13 residues. CDR3: CASSAHRGETQYF. The CDR3 DNA follows: TGTGCCAGCAGCGCCCACAGGGGAGAGACCCAGTACTTC.

The chain has TRBV19 and TRBJ2-2; TRBD2 aligns across 12 bases. This CDR3 spans 14 amino acids. Germline V CDR1 and CDR2: LNHDA, SQIVND (reference sequence). V gave up 6 bases and J gave up 7 bases; unmatched junction bases: 3. CDR3 nucleotide sequence: TGTGCCAGTAGCCCTAGCGGGAGGGTCGGGGAGCTGTTTTTT. Amino acid sequence: CASSPSGRVGELFF.

V is TRBV27 and J is TRBJ2-7; 12 positions match TRBD1. V lost 4 bases to trimming and J lost 2 bases; unmatched junction nucleotides: 3. This CDR3 spans 15 amino acids. From germline, CDR1 is MNHEY and CDR2 SMNVEV (reference sequence). The CDR3 is CASSWGQGAAYEQYF. CDR3 DNA sequence: TGTGCCAGCAGTTGGGGACAGGGGGCAGCCTACGAGCAGTACTTC.

V gene TRBV9 combines with J gene TRBJ2-7; TRBD2 is a possible D gene (5 bases). The CDR3 is made up of 14 amino acids. Trimming shortened V by 3 bases and J by 2 bases, and 12 bases separated the two germline ends. CDR1 SGDLS and CDR2 YYNGEE come from the germline V gene. DNA for the CDR3: TGTGCCAGCAGCGCCACTGCGGGCCCCTACGAGCAGTACTTC. It translates to CASSATAGPYEQYF. Full variable domain (remainder filled in from reference TRBV9 and TRBJ2-7): DSGVTQTPKHLITATGQRVTLRCSPRSGDLSVYWYQQSLDQGLQFLIQYYNGEERAKGNILERFSAQQFPDLHSELNLSSLELGDSALYFCASSATAGPYEQYFGPGTRLTVT.

This chain uses TRBV29-1 with TRBJ1-2; D may be TRBD1 (6 bases). This CDR3 is built from 14 residues. CDR1 SQVTM and CDR2 ANQGSEA come from the germline V gene. V dropped 6 bases and J dropped 0 bases, with 14 bases sitting between them. CDR3: CSVGRDTSNYGYTF. The CDR3 nucleotides read TGCAGCGTGGGCCGGGACACCTCTAACTATGGCTACACCTTC. The whole variable domain, remainder taken from reference TRBV29-1 and TRBJ1-2, is SAVISQKPSRDICQRGTSLTIQCQVDSQVTMMFWYRQQPGQSLTLIATANQGSEATYESGFVIDKFPISRPNLTFSTLTVSNMSPEDSSIYLCSVGRDTSNYGYTFGSGTRLTVV.

Only one count was recorded for this clone. CDR3 loop: CASKRQNEQFF. Here the CDR3 DNA reads TGTGCCAGCAAACGACAGAATGAGCAGTTCTTC. This chain uses TRBV7-2 with TRBJ2-1; possible D gene TRBD1, 5 bases. Per the germline V gene, CDR1 is SGHTA and CDR2 is FQGNSA. V shed 7 bases and J shed 7 bases, with 8 bases lying between them. CDR3 length: 11 residues.

CDR3 nucleotide sequence: TGTGCCAGCCTCCGGACTAGCGAGGGATACGAGCAGTACTTC. Translating gives CASLRTSEGYEQYF. The rearrangement links TRBV13 to TRBJ2-7, with 9 bases matching TRBD2. This CDR3 region has 14 residues. V shed 8 bases, J shed 4 bases, and the junction held 9 bases outside the gene matches. In germline, CDR1 is PRHDT, CDR2 FYEKMQ (reference sequence).

V gene TRBV24-1 combines with J gene TRBJ2-2, with D tentatively TRBD1 (6 bases). With 2 bases removed from V and 6 bases from J, the gap between germline ends came to 12 bases. Germline values: CDR1 KGHDR, CDR2 SFDVKD. The CDR3 totals 15 residues. The chain's CDR3 is CATSDWQGSSGELFF. In DNA, the CDR3 is TGTGCCACCAGTGATTGGCAGGGGAGCTCCGGGGAGCTGTTTTTT.

The rearrangement uses TRBV5-8 and TRBJ1-2; D ambiguous. CDR1 SGHTS and CDR2 YDEGEE come from the germline V gene. V gave up 0 bases and J gave up 1 base, with 7 bases separating them. The CDR3 spans 14 residues. The CDR3 is CASSLGPVNYGYTF. CDR3 nucleotide sequence: TGTGCCAGCAGCTTGGGTCCAGTTAACTATGGCTACACCTTC.

The rearrangement links TRBV20-1 to TRBJ2-7; D gene ambiguous. The CDR3 extends over 11 amino acids. V gave up 3 bases and J gave up 6 bases, with 9 bases separating them. Germline loops: CDR1 DFQATT, CDR2 SNEGSKA (reference sequence). CDR3 region: CSARVTSEQYF. The DNA of the CDR3 is TGCAGTGCTAGGGTTACAAGCGAGCAGTACTTC.

In its sample, this clone was seen once. The chain recombines TRBV7-9 with TRBJ2-7, with 10 bases fitting TRBD2. Germline loops: CDR1 SEHNR, CDR2 FQNEAQ (reference sequence). CDR3 size: 15 residues. V lost 2 bases to trimming and J lost 0 bases; unmatched junction nucleotides: 1. This chain's CDR3 is CASSLSSGGSYEQYF. DNA of the CDR3: TGTGCCAGCAGCTTATCTAGCGGGGGCTCCTACGAGCAGTACTTC.

The chain joins TRBV6-5 to TRBJ2-7; 8 nucleotides align to TRBD1. Looked up from germline, CDR1 is MNHEY and CDR2 is SVGAGI. The trim removed 8 bases at V and 3 bases at J, leaving 3 bases unmatched. The CDR3 has 12 residues. The CDR3 loop reads CASRDRLYEQYF. The CDR3 coding sequence is TGTGCCAGCCGGGACAGGCTCTACGAGCAGTACTTC.

This clone showed up just a few times. The J gene is TRBJ1-1, the V gene TRBV18; no clear D. The CDR3 loop spans 13 amino acids. Trimming stripped 4 bases from V and 4 bases from J, with 10 bases between. Germline V CDR1 and CDR2: KGHSH, LQKENI. The CDR3: CASSLQDFTEAFF. CDR3 DNA: TGTGCCAGCTCACTCCAGGATTTCACTGAAGCTTTCTTT. Looking up the rest from reference TRBV18 and TRBJ1-1 gives the full variable domain: NAGVMQNPRHLVRRRGQEARLRCSPMKGHSHVYWYRQLPEEGLKFMVYLQKENIIDESGMPKERFSAEFPKEGPSILRIQQVVRGDSAAYFCASSLQDFTEAFFGQGTRLTVV.

This clone was seen at least ten times. The rearrangement uses TRBV3-1 (or the pseudogene TRBV3-2) and TRBJ2-5; TRBD2 aligns across 8 bases. This CDR3 spans 13 amino acids. The ends lost 5 bases at V and 3 bases at J; junction bases unmatched: 2. From germline, CDR1 is LGHDT and CDR2 YNNKEL (reference sequence). The CDR3 region has the DNA TGTGCCAGCAGCTTTAGCGGGAAAGAGACCCAGTACTTC. This sequence encodes CASSFSGKETQYF.

The genes are TRBV5-6 and TRBJ1-6; a possible D gene is TRBD1 (5 bases). The germline V gene encodes CDR1 SGHDT and CDR2 YYEEEE. The CDR3 totals 17 residues. V lost 4 bases, J lost 10 bases, and 24 bases lay in between. As DNA, the CDR3 is TGTGCCAGCAGCCCCTTAGGGCGGGGTGGAAGGGGATCACCCCTCCACTTT. This translates into CASSPLGRGGRGSPLHF. Full variable domain (remainder filled in from reference TRBV5-6 and TRBJ1-6): DAGVTQSPTHLIKTRGQQVTLRCSPKSGHDTVSWYQQALGQGPQFIFQYYEEEERQRGNFPDRFSGHQFPNYSSELNVNALLLGDSALYLCASSPLGRGGRGSPLHFGNGTRLTVT.

This clone was counted only a few times. This chain uses TRBV27 with TRBJ2-7; D not resolved. The CDR3 covers 14 residues. V shed 3 bases and J shed 2 bases, with 11 bases lying between them. CDR1 MNHEY and CDR2 SMNVEV come from the germline V gene (reference sequence). The CDR3 nucleotides are TGTGCCAGCAGTTTCGGCATGGGCACCTACGAGCAGTACTTC. Amino acids: CASSFGMGTYEQYF.

V and J are TRBV4-3 and TRBJ1-6; 7 positions agree with TRBD1. V dropped 1 base and J dropped 7; count of bases not matched to a gene: 4. From germline, CDR1 is LGHNA and CDR2 YSLEER. CDR3 length equals 15 residues. CDR3 region: CASSQVDRDNSPLHF. The CDR3 region has the DNA TGCGCCAGCAGCCAAGTAGACAGGGACAATTCACCCCTCCACTTT.